The clone carrying this T cell receptor beta chain was recorded a few times. What it binds is unknown. Indicated time point: patch test 2, 6 weeks after DPC sensitization. Documented treatment: therapeutic diphenylcyclopropenone sensitization with weekly scalp DPC. These data are taken from a study of human T cells and chemical hapten exposure. Study details: Diphenylcyclopropenone was applied weekly to patients' scalps across the roughly 24-week study. Patch testing placed 0.01% DPC on the upper back, with readings at 6 days. General study results and limits: Correlating positively with patch test score were the PT1 expanded TCR counts.

TCRdb itself ran the RACE reads through MiXCR, one entry per CDR3 protein. This table holds fewer than 100,000 distinct CDR3 sequences, 7% to 10% found once. V was pared by 10 bases and J by 2 bases, with 14 bases between. The CDR3 runs 13 residues. Per germline, CDR1 ENHRY and CDR2 SYGVKD. The input for sequencing was whole blood, taken in connection with sensitization to the hapten diphenylcyclopropenone (DPC). The V gene is TRBV10-3, the J gene TRBJ2-5; D gene uncertain. This TCR was sampled from a woman aged 40 to 50 with alopecia areata. Some clones in this sample may be carry-over from other donors' samples. CDR3 nucleotides: TGTGCCACCCGAGGCGGCGTACAAGAGACCCAGTACTTC. Protein sequence: CATRGGVQETQYF.